The clone carrying this T cell receptor (beta chain) was detected only a few times. No antigen is known for it. Template switching, a step in the protocol, added a universal primer site, and cDNA carried unique molecular identifiers. TCRdb reanalysed the 5' RACE reads using MiXCR and keeps one entry per CDR3 protein. The data contain some 270,000 distinct CDR3 sequences, approximately 8.3% of them singletons. The sample belongs to a study of identical twins. Everyone who donated was a healthy Caucasian. Whole-study findings and limits: Out-of-frame TCR alpha sharing in monozygotic twins exceeded recombination model predictions. Partial confounding of zero-insertion analyses by invariant MAIT and iNKT cells was possible.

The trim removed 0 bases at V and 1 base at J, leaving 8 bases unmatched. Germline V gives CDR1 LGHNA, CDR2 YSLEER. There are 18 residues in the CDR3. These data are also associated with another study on yellow fever vaccine responses in identical twins.

This TCR came from a woman aged 18 to 35 in good health. This rearrangement joins TRBV4-3 to TRBJ2-3; 9 bases agree with TRBD2. The source material was CD8+ T cells sorted from blood. The chain's CDR3 is CASSQDPREGRGTDTQYF. The DNA for the CDR3 is TGCGCCAGCAGCCAAGATCCGCGGGAGGGCCGCGGCACAGATACGCAGTATTTT.